This record covers a single TCR beta chain. The antigen it binds to is not known. Base qualities were left out, and no much larger clone turns up one base away. Trimming leaves V shorter by 9 bases and J shorter by 4 bases, with the junction holding 7 bases beyond the gene matches. CDR1 and CDR2, looked up from the germline V gene, are SGHTA and FQGNSA. The CDR3, from cysteine to phenylalanine, totals 15 residues. Only the CDR3 portion is preserved as DNA: 45 bases, with reading frame beginning at the first base. The cohort consisted of hundreds of healthy bone marrow donors. All cohort members were sampled while nominally healthy, although unrecorded immune exposures were likely present. The donor was CMV seropositive and belonged to the group of about 290 seropositive cohort members. Every donor gave a peripheral blood sample, and the peripheral blood mononuclear cells from that sample were used for TCR beta sequencing. The Qiagen DNeasy Blood Extraction Kit was used to extract genomic DNA from the blood cell samples.

To prepare the library, the immunoSEQ multiplex PCR assay was applied. The multiplex PCR relied on a mix of 60 forward primers for TCR Vbeta segments and 13 reverse primers for TCR Jbeta segments. The CDR3 region of rearranged TCR beta genes was amplified from genomic DNA with a multiplex PCR assay. The amplified TCR beta libraries were sequenced on the Illumina HiSeq System as 87-base-pair reads. Under the source paper's analysis protocol: Across the roughly 700 repertoires, a later analysis counted around 80 million unique TCR beta chains, 9.5 million to 13 million of which were shared by at least two donors. Raw reads were error-corrected and collapsed into unique sequences with a nearest-neighbor algorithm that merged closely related sequences to remove PCR and sequencing errors. V, D and J gene segments were assigned by aligning CDR3 sequences to IMGT reference sequences. For a sequence to be retained, a match of at least six nucleotides was required to both a V gene segment and a J gene segment. Rearrangements were classified as productive when the CDR3 lacked stop codons and remained in frame with V and J, and all other rearrangements were classified as non-productive. CDR3 was defined by IMGT convention, running from the second conserved V-encoded cysteine to the conserved J-encoded phenylalanine. Sequences without an unambiguous match to a single V gene segment were excluded from the earlier analysis of 587 of the donors. An earlier analysis of some 500 of the donors classified V segments as functional when productive rearrangements were above 56.7% and as segregating when the standard deviation between donors was above 5%. A statistical classification framework was built for diagnosing cytomegalovirus status from the catalog of TCR beta chain sequences. In a later analysis, TCR nucleotide sequences were compared against IMGT/GENE-DB human TR gene sequences so that V and J genes could be assigned. Using the TCRdist pipeline, a later analysis assigned CDR3 sequences along with most-parsimonious VDJ recombination scenarios. In a later analysis, every TCR beta chain was defined by the combination of its CDR3 amino acid sequence and its V-gene family, and reads without a unique V-gene family were dropped. As a way to deal with suspected cross-contamination and a sequencing artifact, a later analysis dropped more than 500 nucleotide sequences that were highly shared and had low generation probability. In a later analysis, a clonal expansion index for each public chain was calculated from normalized within-repertoire ranks of inferred template counts. Generation probabilities in a later analysis came from a VDJ recombination model fitted to out-of-frame rearrangements, and those results were checked against IGoR. A later analysis scored TCR-TCR, TCR-HLA and TCR-CMV co-occurrence with hypergeometric tests, applying a repertoire-size bias correction to TCR pairs. A later analysis estimated false discovery rates by permuting HLA or CMV assignments 20 times. In a later analysis, co-occurring TCRs were grouped with DBSCAN, and TCRdist sequence similarity was added when clustering was performed within HLA-allele-positive subsets. For co-occurrence clustering, repertoires with fewer than 30,000 or more than 120,000 public chains were excluded, along with several repertoires with anomalous nucleotide sharing. TCRdb carries this immuneACCESS record with in-frame sequences only. Its versions omit some clonotypes, under half of them owing to an unresolved V gene in the studies checked, with the rest unexplained. V and J calls and clone size are as listed in that table; D and trimming were resolved from the DNA. This sample has some 130,000 clones in its table, and more than 70% of those were observed once. Of the sample, roughly 1.2% falls within the top ten clones.

The data belong to a study of cytomegalovirus exposure and HLA in healthy donors (dated by TCRdb to 2016 to 2017). Background for the entire study: An earlier analysis of some 550 of the donors reported more than 250 Gb of sequence data and approximately 110 million unique TCR beta sequences from roughly 200 million T cells. An early release covering roughly 600 HLA-typed donors comprised approximately 290 gigabases of sequencing data and roughly 85 million unique TCR sequences. Of the 398 genotyped donors, roughly 80% fell in the genetic ancestry cluster associated with self-reported Caucasian donors. The study was designed to test whether signatures of past pathogen exposure could be identified by cataloging public T cell receptors. The T cell repertoires of roughly 660 subjects were profiled by immunosequencing and related to cytomegalovirus serostatus. A separate validation cohort of more than 100 different subjects was used in addition to the approximately 700-subject first cohort. The study combined high-throughput TCR immunosequencing, statistical association of individual TCRs with disease status, and machine learning to predict cytomegalovirus infection status. To study patterns of TCR occurrence, a later analysis re-analyzed previously published TCR beta repertoires from several hundred donors and added high-resolution HLA genotyping. Rather than drawing on any new phenotypic data, the later analysis identified candidate immune exposures from TCR beta sequences and the way those sequences occurred across donors. In an earlier analysis of 587 of the donors, high-throughput TCR beta sequencing was used to judge whether each TCR beta V gene segment behaved as functional or pseudogenic. Donor age, sex, ethnicity and CMV serostatus were compiled alongside the repertoire data. Genome-wide SNP genotypes for about three fifths of the roughly 670 donors were used in a later genetic analysis, which treated that subset as a discovery cohort. Every discovery cohort repertoire had been produced on one sequencing platform. Class I and class II HLA loci were covered by the typing at four-digit resolution. Typing coverage differed by locus: A, B, C, DRB1 and DQB1 were typed in about 620-640 donors, DQA1 in about 550, DPA1 in 600 to 610, and DPB1 in around 440. Because of strong linkage in the cohort, 4 to 6 DR-DQ haplotypes were treated as single units for association and clustering. Across about 380 genotyped donors of the cohort, an average of about 200,000 unique TCR beta nucleotide sequences per donor were sequenced, and roughly 18% of those sequences were non-productive.

What the research found in general, with its limitations: Some 15 rarely observed V segments, including chromosome 9 orphons, were excluded from the earlier analysis of several hundred of the donors because counts were too low. The 87-base-pair reads could not distinguish some IMGT-functional V segments, including TRBV6-2 and TRBV6-3, so those segments were excluded. According to a later analysis, most CMV-associated TCR beta chains appeared to be HLA-restricted, and the HLA associations seemed to be driven largely by CMV exposure. Broadly in line with IMGT annotations, most TCR beta V segments showed up in productive rearrangements about 87% or about 30% of the time in an earlier analysis of 587 of the donors. In a later analysis, HLA-associated TCR beta chains showed more clonal expansion and lower generation probabilities than non-associated chains that were equally common. Roughly uniform sequencing depth across donors was assumed in presence/absence analyses, although this assumption may not hold. A cluster of highly shared sequence variants was judged likely to be a technical artifact of the sequencing pipeline. Several of the top co-occurrence clusters appeared to be linked to parvovirus B19, influenza, CMV and Epstein-Barr virus, according to a later analysis. A later genetic analysis associated a missense DCLRE1C variant with V-gene and J-gene trimming of TCR beta chains, and an independent cohort replicated the association. In vitro tests confirmed that a few of the cytomegalovirus-associated TCR beta chains recognize cytomegalovirus antigens. Strong co-occurrence of HLA alleles, especially DR and DQ, made assigning TCR associations to individual alleles difficult. The study gave a list of some 150 TCR beta chains associated with cytomegalovirus. Immune exposure information for the cohort was limited to CMV serostatus. This cohort had only TCR beta chains sequenced, and the lack of alpha or paired-chain data limited which features could be detected. A further reported finding was that TCR beta sequences accurately predicted the HLA-A and HLA-B alleles for most subjects in the first cohort. Cytomegalovirus status was reported to be diagnosed by the classifier with high specificity and sensitivity in both the original and validation cohorts. In a later genetic analysis, fewer N-insertions in productive TCRs were reported among donors in an Asian-associated ancestry cluster than the roughly 700-donor mean. A later analysis found that TCR association rates varied across HLA loci, with DRB1 alleles showing the most associated TCRs and HLA-C alleles the fewest. Linkage disequilibrium might explain the correlated functional status among segregating V segments, but an unknown experimental factor could not be ruled out. In a later analysis, 15,000 to 20,000 TCR beta sequences were associated with specific HLA alleles at a false discovery rate of 0.05. The authors suggested that the approach could potentially be extended to other disease states and immunological phenotypes. Because HLA typing was unavailable for some donors at each locus, only the typed subset was used in association tests. Most TCR sequences were seen in very few donors, while some public TCRs were found in many individuals.

The sequence came from a male donor in good health and CMV-seropositive. Source material: PBMCs. The sequence joins TRBV7-2 to TRBJ2-1; the junction holds 12 bases that match TRBD2. The base sequence is TGTGCCAGAACTCGCACTAGCGGGAGGTACAATGAGCAGTTCTTC. It specifies CARTRTSGRYNEQFF.